What follows describes a single T cell receptor (beta chain). What antigen it recognizes has not been identified. Base qualities are not recorded, but no much larger clone differs from it by a single base. These data originate in a study of blood T cell repertoires in COVID-19 (dated by TCRdb to between 2020 and 2021). As for the study more broadly: Samples from collaborators originated in the United States, Italy and Spain and spanned both the acute and convalescent phases of COVID-19. HLA class I and class II types, where available, came from metadata supplied by the sample provider rather than from assay-based typing. Deeply sampled blood TCRbeta repertoires from subjects exposed to, actively infected with, or recovered from COVID-19 were included in the dataset. The repertoires were made available in a free public database intended to serve as a resource for research on the immune response to SARS-CoV-2. The samples were drawn from the first 160 participants of the ongoing ImmuneRACE study and from over 950 subjects provided by 6 global collaborators. The sample metadata nearly always contained a de-identified subject ID, COVID-19 status, age in years and sex. The material from the prospective study consisted of cDNA or gDNA derived from T cells, B-cell-depleted T cells, or PBMCs. Broad study findings and their caveats: The quantity of clinical and demographic metadata differed by source and by participant and was supplied without curation.

From the germline V gene, CDR1 is SGHTA and CDR2 is FQGNSA. The CDR3 starts with the cysteine, ends with the phenylalanine, and has 14 residues. Solely the CDR3 DNA is kept, with 42 bases framed from the first base. Germline trimming amounts to 5 bases on V and 3 bases on J, with 6 as the count of junction bases outside the gene matches. The collaborating institutions used their own protocols to collect whole blood in K2EDTA tubes. For TCRbeta analysis, collaborators shipped samples as frozen whole blood, isolated PBMCs, or DNA extracted from either of those sample types. TCRbeta CDR3 regions were amplified from genomic DNA by means of the immunoSEQ Assay, a bias-controlled multiplex PCR. The published analysis was carried out like this. The number of nucleated cells in each sample was estimated from the amplification of reference gene primers within the assay. Sequence reads were collapsed and filtered to measure the absolute abundance of every unique TCRbeta CDR3 rearrangement. Productive Simpson clonality was computed per sample as the square root of Simpson's diversity index over productive rearrangements. The source is immuneACCESS, and TCRdb retained only in-frame sequences with V and J called. Part of the clones is not carried over; for the studies checked, unresolved V genes explain less than half of this, and the remainder is unexplained. The D gene and trimming were derived from the DNA, and the V and J assignments and clone size from that table. The sample yields about 61,000 clones; roughly 89% were counted once. The ten largest make up 8.6% of the sample.

What was sequenced was peripheral blood. This chain joins TRBV7-2 to TRBJ2-7, with 8 central nucleotides matching TRBD1. This receptor was identified in a human donor in a cohort sampled during active COVID-19. CDR3 protein: CASSPQGGDYEQYF. The bases are TGTGCCAGCAGCCCACAGGGGGGAGACTACGAGCAGTACTTC.